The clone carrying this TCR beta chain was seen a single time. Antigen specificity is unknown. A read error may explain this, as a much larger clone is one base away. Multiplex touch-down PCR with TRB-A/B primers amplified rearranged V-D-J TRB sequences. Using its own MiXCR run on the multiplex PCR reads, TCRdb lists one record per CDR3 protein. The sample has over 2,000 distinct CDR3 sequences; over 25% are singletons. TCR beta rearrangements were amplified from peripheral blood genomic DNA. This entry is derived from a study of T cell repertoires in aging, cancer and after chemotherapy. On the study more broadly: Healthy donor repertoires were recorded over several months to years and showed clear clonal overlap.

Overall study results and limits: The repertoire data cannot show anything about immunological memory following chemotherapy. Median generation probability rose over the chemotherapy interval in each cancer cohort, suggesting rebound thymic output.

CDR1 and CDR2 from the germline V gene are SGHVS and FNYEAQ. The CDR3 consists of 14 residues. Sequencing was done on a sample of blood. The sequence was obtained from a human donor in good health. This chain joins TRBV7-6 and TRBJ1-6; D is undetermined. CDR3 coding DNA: TGTGCCAGCAGCTTTGGCGCAGAGAATTCACACCTCCACTTT. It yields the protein CASSFGAENSHLHF.